A single sample is the source of the 28 T cell receptor beta chains below, sequenced in a study of cytomegalovirus exposure and HLA in healthy donors. PCR primers comprised 60 Vbeta and 13 Jbeta primers. The data were produced by immunoSEQ multiplex PCR, yet TCRdb's version contains in-frame clones alone and is incomplete. The sample has roughly 60,000 clones, around 77% seen once. The material sequenced was PBMCs. Receptor source: a middle-aged woman in good health and CMV-seropositive.

This clone has more than one count but fewer than ten. The CDR3 DNA sequence: TGCGCCAGCAGGGGGACAGGCATGGGGCAAGAGACCCAGTACTTC. This translates into CASRGTGMGQETQYF. This rearrangement joins TRBV10-2 to TRBJ2-5; 8 nucleotides agree with TRBD1. The ends lost 6 bases at V and 2 bases at J; junction bases unmatched: 8. The germline V gene encodes CDR1 WSHSY and CDR2 SAAADI. CDR3 size: 15 residues.

The chain employs TRBV27 and TRBJ2-7; TRBD2 aligns across 9 bases. This CDR3 is 16 amino acids long. Looked up from germline, CDR1 is MNHEY and CDR2 is SMNVEV (reference sequence). The V gene end was trimmed by 1 base and the J gene end by 3 bases; junction bases not matched to a gene: 7. The DNA of the CDR3 is TGTGCCAGCAGTTTATGTTTTGGGACTAGCTGCTACGAGCAGTACTTC. It yields the protein CASSLCFGTSCYEQYF.

This chain connects TRBV7-9 to TRBJ2-7; 10 bases line up with TRBD1. Per germline, CDR1 SEHNR and CDR2 FQNEAQ (reference sequence). Losses at the gene ends were 5 bases for V and 3 bases for J; bases not matched to a gene: 7. This CDR3 comprises 15 residues. The CDR3 nucleotides are TGTGCCAGCAGCACCGGGACAGGGGCCAACTACGAGCAGTACTTC. This translates into CASSTGTGANYEQYF.

J is TRBJ1-1 and V is TRBV5-6, with D unclear. Germline V gives CDR1 SGHDT, CDR2 YYEEEE. This CDR3 is built from 14 residues. V lost 2 bases to trimming and J lost 4 bases, with 12 bases between them. The CDR3 DNA follows: TGTGCCAGCAGCTTTGGACTGGCCGGCACTGAAGCTTTCTTT. Translation gives CASSFGLAGTEAFF.

This rearrangement joins TRBV12-5 to TRBJ1-1, with 9 bases lining up with TRBD1. The junction had 4 bases not matched to a gene; V was cut back by 4 bases and J by 7 bases. Germline CDR1 and CDR2: LGHNT and FRNRAP. The CDR3 consists of 13 residues. This CDR3 reads CASGYGTGIEAFF. Here the CDR3 DNA reads TGTGCTAGTGGTTACGGGACAGGGATTGAAGCTTTCTTT.

The rearrangement links TRBV6-5 to TRBJ2-5, with 7 bases aligning to TRBD1. Near its end, the DNA agrees better with TRBJ2-7, so the J call may be wrong. Germline V lookup: CDR1 MNHEY, CDR2 SVGAGI. The CDR3 runs 16 residues. As DNA, the CDR3 is TGTGCCAGCAGTTATAAGGGCGGGCAGGGGGTCTACGAGCAGTACTTC. Translated, it gives CASSYKGGQGVYEQYF.

The chain has TRBV2 and TRBJ2-7, with 8 bases identical to TRBD2. Trimming took 9 bases from V and 6 from J; bases not matched to a gene: 7. This CDR3 has 12 residues. CDR1 SNHLY and CDR2 FYNNEI come from the germline V gene. The CDR3 sequence is CASFAGGGEQYF. The CDR3 DNA is TGTGCCAGTTTCGCGGGAGGAGGCGAGCAGTACTTC.

The chain has TRBV7-2 and TRBJ2-7, with D tentatively TRBD2 (6 bases). Germline V gene lookup returns CDR1 SGHTA and CDR2 FQGNSA. V lost 5 bases and J 6 bases, leaving 17 bases between the germline ends. This CDR3 is built from 14 residues. Here the CDR3 DNA reads TGTGCCAGCAGCCCCCACGCGGGGCTCGCCGAGCAGTACTTC. This encodes CASSPHAGLAEQYF.

The CDR3 bases are TGTGCCAGTATAAACAGGGGAGGGAACACCGGGGAGCTGTTTTTT. As protein: CASINRGGNTGELFF. The gene calls are TRBV19 and TRBJ2-2; possible D gene TRBD1, 7 bases. V lost 7 bases, J lost 1 base, and 13 bases lay in between. The V gene's germline CDR1 is LNHDA and CDR2 SQIVND (reference sequence). The CDR3 is 15 residues long.

The chain has TRBV19 and TRBJ1-1; 7 bases fit TRBD1. This CDR3 spans 13 amino acids. CDR1 and CDR2 (germline): LNHDA, SQIVND (reference sequence). With 7 bases clipped from V and 4 bases from J, the junction kept 6 bases outside the gene matches. The CDR3 region has the DNA TGTGCCAGTACCTGGACAGGAATCACTGAAGCTTTCTTT. This sequence encodes CASTWTGITEAFF.

The chain combines TRBV7-2 with TRBJ1-1; tentative D call: TRBD1 (5 bases). The length of the CDR3 is 16 residues. Germline loops: CDR1 SGHTA, CDR2 FQGNSA. V shed 1 base and J shed 0 bases, with 12 bases lying between them. The CDR3 coding sequence is TGTGCCAGCAGCTTAGGGGCAGGGCTCATGAACACTGAAGCTTTCTTT. Translated: CASSLGAGLMNTEAFF.

The rearrangement links TRBV11-2 to TRBJ1-4; no clear D gene. V was trimmed by 2 bases and J by 8 bases, leaving 9 bases between them. The CDR3 contains 13 residues. In germline, CDR1 is SGHAT, CDR2 FQNNGV. The CDR3 is CASSLPEEEKLFF. The CDR3 region has the DNA TGTGCCAGCAGCTTACCCGAGGAAGAAAAACTGTTTTTT.

This chain connects TRBV2 to TRBJ1-6, with D tentatively TRBD1 (5 bases). V lost 5 bases and J 9 bases, leaving 17 bases between the germline ends. CDR1 is SNHLY, CDR2 FYNNEI, per germline. CDR3 length: 15 amino acids. CDR3 loop: CASSIRGGGRSPLHF. The CDR3 DNA sequence: TGTGCCAGCAGTATTCGGGGGGGAGGTCGTTCACCCCTCCACTTT.

Concerning this clone: At one boundary the junction diverges from the germline segment, which might be a read error. The same CDR3 can be traced to other DNA sequences in this sample. The rearrangement uses TRBV7-9 and TRBJ2-7, with unresolved D. The CDR3 totals 16 residues. The germline gives CDR1 SEHNR, CDR2 FQNEAQ (reference sequence). This CDR3 is CSSSFDKQKTAYEQYF. For the CDR3, the DNA is TGTTCCAGCAGTTTTGACAAGCAGAAGACGGCATACGAGCAGTACTTC.

V gene TRBV9 combines with J gene TRBJ2-1; 12 bases match TRBD2. Looked up from germline, CDR1 is SGDLS and CDR2 is YYNGEE. The V gene end was trimmed by 3 bases and the J gene end by 10 bases; junction bases not matched to a gene: 11. CDR3 length: 16 amino acids. CDR3 in amino acids: CASSARLAGVEQEQFF. CDR3 in DNA: TGTGCCAGCAGCGCCAGACTAGCGGGGGTCGAGCAGGAGCAGTTCTTC. Supplemented by reference TRBV9 and TRBJ2-1, the full variable domain reads DSGVTQTPKHLITATGQRVTLRCSPRSGDLSVYWYQQSLDQGLQFLIQYYNGEERAKGNILERFSAQQFPDLHSELNLSSLELGDSALYFCASSARLAGVEQEQFFGPGTRLTVL.

The chain carries TRBV5-1 and TRBJ2-5; D is unclear. V gave up 1 base and J gave up 1 base, with 5 bases separating them. The germline CDR1 and CDR2 sequences are SGHRS and YFSETQ. The CDR3 spans 13 residues. The chain's CDR3 is CASSLFLQETQYF. Written as DNA, the CDR3 is TGCGCCAGCAGCTTGTTTCTCCAAGAGACCCAGTACTTC.

A few counts support this clone. V and J are TRBV9 and TRBJ1-2, with 11 bases aligning to TRBD1. J gave up 4 bases and V 0 bases, and 2 bases lay outside the gene matches. This CDR3 is 15 amino acids long. Germline V gives CDR1 SGDLS, CDR2 YYNGEE. The CDR3 region has the DNA TGTGCCAGCAGCGTAGGGACAGGGGGCGGCTATGGCTACACCTTC. This codes for CASSVGTGGGYGYTF.

This chain joins TRBV5-1 and TRBJ2-3, with TRBD1 as a possible D gene (6 bases). V lost 4 bases and J lost 4, with 19 bases in between. The germline gives CDR1 SGHRS, CDR2 YFSETQ. The CDR3 loop spans 16 amino acids. The CDR3 sequence is CASSPSSGGGADTQYF. DNA of the CDR3: TGCGCCAGCAGCCCCTCAAGTGGGGGCGGCGCAGATACGCAGTATTTT.

The chain joins TRBV6-5 to TRBJ2-5; a possible D gene is TRBD1 (6 bases). Per germline, CDR1 MNHEY and CDR2 SVGAGI. V was shortened by 5 bases and J by 3 bases, with 13 bases between the two germline ends. The CDR3 sequence is 14 residues long. The CDR3 protein is CASSNRDTKETQYF. CDR3 DNA sequence: TGTGCCAGCAGTAACCGGGACACGAAAGAGACCCAGTACTTC.

This clone came up a few times. The V and J genes are TRBV11-2 and TRBJ1-6; TRBD1 might be the D (6 bases). The CDR3 contains 17 residues. The germline CDR1 and CDR2 sequences are SGHAT and FQNNGV. Trimming took 7 bases from V and 0 from J, leaving 16 bases between them. CDR3 sequence reads: CASNTWTANSYNSPLHF. CDR3 nucleotides: TGTGCCAGCAACACCTGGACAGCGAACTCCTATAATTCACCCCTCCACTTT.

The gene calls are TRBV29-1 and TRBJ1-1; D remains unclear. The CDR3 is made up of 12 amino acids. CDR1 and CDR2 from the germline V gene are SQVTM and ANQGSEA. Trimming removed 1 base from V and 3 bases from J, with 6 bases in between. This CDR3 is CSVEGRDTEAFF. For the CDR3, the DNA is TGCAGCGTTGAAGGGAGGGACACTGAAGCTTTCTTT. Full variable domain (outside the CDR3, taken from reference TRBV29-1 and TRBJ1-1): SAVISQKPSRDICQRGTSLTIQCQVDSQVTMMFWYRQQPGQSLTLIATANQGSEATYESGFVIDKFPISRPNLTFSTLTVSNMSPEDSSIYLCSVEGRDTEAFFGQGTRLTVV.

The CDR3 is CSVWDPGQGGQPQHF. The CDR3 coding sequence is TGCAGCGTTTGGGACCCCGGACAGGGAGGACAGCCCCAGCATTTT. This chain links TRBV29-1 with TRBJ1-5, with TRBD1 identical over 8 bases. After removal of 5 bases from V and 7 bases from J, the junction contained 13 bases not matched to a gene. The germline V gene encodes CDR1 SQVTM and CDR2 ANQGSEA. The CDR3 contains 15 residues. The variable domain in full, completed from reference TRBV29-1 and TRBJ1-5, reads SAVISQKPSRDICQRGTSLTIQCQVDSQVTMMFWYRQQPGQSLTLIATANQGSEATYESGFVIDKFPISRPNLTFSTLTVSNMSPEDSSIYLCSVWDPGQGGQPQHFGDGTRLSIL.

The gene calls are TRBV5-1 and TRBJ2-5, with 8 bases fitting TRBD1. The CDR3 has 15 amino acids. V dropped 4 bases and J dropped 5; count of bases not matched to a gene: 10. CDR1 is SGHRS, CDR2 YFSETQ, per germline. The CDR3, as DNA: TGCGCCAGCAGCCTCGATGGACAGGGTTTGGAGACCCAGTACTTC. This sequence encodes CASSLDGQGLETQYF.

This clone was counted between two and nine times. The chain combines TRBV16 with TRBJ1-1; a possible D gene is TRBD1 (6 bases). This CDR3 region has 14 residues. With 4 bases removed from V and 1 base from J, the gap between germline ends came to 10 bases. The germline V gene has CDR1 KGHSY and CDR2 FQNENV. Here the CDR3 DNA reads TGTGCCAGCAGCCTCTACAGGGCGAACACTGAAGCTTTCTTT. Its translation is CASSLYRANTEAFF.

The genes are TRBV11-2 and TRBJ2-7, with 7 bases that match TRBD2. This CDR3 has 15 amino acids. Germline assignment: CDR1 SGHAT and CDR2 FQNNGV. Trimming cost V 1 base and J 4 bases; bases outside gene matches: 7. CDR3 sequence reads: CASSLVGGKSYEQYF. The CDR3, as DNA: TGTGCCAGCAGCTTAGTCGGGGGGAAGTCGTACGAGCAGTACTTC. The full variable domain, with the rest looked up from reference TRBV11-2 and TRBJ2-7, is EAGVAQSPRYKIIEKRQSVAFWCNPISGHATLYWYQQILGQGPKLLIQFQNNGVVDDSQLPKDRFSAERLKGVDSTLKIQPAKLEDSAVYLCASSLVGGKSYEQYFGPGTRLTVT.

This chain connects TRBV19 to TRBJ2-1, with a weak D call TRBD1 (6 bases). With 6 bases removed from V and 4 bases from J, the gap between germline ends came to 13 bases. Germline CDR1 is LNHDA and CDR2 is SQIVND (reference sequence). There are 14 residues in the CDR3. The CDR3: CASSTGTLYNEQFF. The DNA for the CDR3 is TGTGCCAGTAGCACCGGGACACTTTACAATGAGCAGTTCTTC.

The chain joins TRBV7-2 to TRBJ1-5; D uncertain. Trimming took off 9 bases at V and 0 bases at J, with 9 bases between the two ends. Germline V gives CDR1 SGHTA, CDR2 FQGNSA. The CDR3 covers 13 residues. DNA of the CDR3: TGTGCCAGTCGAGTTGGTAGCAATCAGCCCCAGCATTTT. Protein product: CASRVGSNQPQHF.

The chain couples TRBV11-1 to TRBJ2-5, with 8 bases aligning to TRBD2. Trimming at V came to 5 bases and at J to 5 bases, leaving 10 bases not matched to a gene. The CDR3 sequence is 15 residues long. Germline loops: CDR1 SGHAT, CDR2 FQDESV (reference sequence). The DNA for the CDR3 is TGTGCCAGCAGCCCGACGGGGGGGCGAGGGGAGACCCAGTACTTC. Protein: CASSPTGGRGETQYF.